The 21 T cell receptor beta chains reported below all come from one sample, sequenced in a study of vaccination and CD4 T cells after COVID-19. Oncomine TCR Beta short-read sequencing was applied to DNA from cultured CD4+ T cells. The genomic DNA was obtained from cultured CD4+ T cells by extraction with the QIAamp micro DNA kit. TCRdb called the PCR reads again in MiXCR, with one record for every CDR3 protein. The sample lists 7,500 to 10,000 distinct CDR3 sequences, approximately 30% seen once, with roughly 14% in the top ten. As to treatment: roughly 10-day PBMC culture with coronavirus spike peptide pools or control peptides (ViraFEST assay). The collection of CD4+ T cells from the unexposed donor took place before the COVID-19 pandemic (2011-2018). Their target antigens are unknown. The material sequenced was CD4+ T cells from blood, cultured in vitro. Receptors were obtained from a human donor in good health.

This clonotype was seen a handful of times. The chain is built from TRBV4-3 and TRBJ1-1; D is perhaps TRBD1 (5 bases). The ends were cut back, 2 bases at V and 8 bases at J, with 12 bases in the middle. Germline CDR1 LGHNA, CDR2 YSLEER. This CDR3 has 13 residues. CDR3 amino acids: CASSQNRDGEAFF. In DNA, the CDR3 is TGCGCCAGCAGCCAAAACCGGGACGGAGAAGCTTTCTTT.

The chain is built from TRBV4-3 and TRBJ2-2, with D hard to call. The V gene's germline CDR1 is LGHNA and CDR2 YSLEER. This CDR3 contains 11 residues. V was cut by 4 bases and J by 5 bases, with 2 bases left in between. The CDR3 bases are TGCGCCAGCAGCCGAACCGGGGAGCTGTTTTTT. Protein sequence: CASSRTGELFF.

Notes on this clonotype: No conserved phenylalanine or tryptophan is present at the end of the CDR3, so a read error is the likely explanation. J is TRBJ1-5 and V is TRBV7-8; D is unresolved. Per germline, CDR1 SGHVS and CDR2 FQNEAQ. The CDR3 is made up of 14 amino acids. V was trimmed by 1 base and J by 11 bases, leaving 15 bases between them. CDR3 nucleotide sequence: TGTGCCAGCAGCTTAGATTTCGACCGCTTGGCCCAGCATTCT. Its protein is CASSLDFDRLAQHS.

J is TRBJ2-1 and V is TRBV6-5; no definite D call. The CDR3 is made up of 12 amino acids. Trimming took off 0 bases at V and 6 bases at J, with 3 bases between the two ends. Germline V gene data show CDR1 as MNHEY and CDR2 as SVGAGI. The DNA of the CDR3 is TGTGCCAGCAGTTACTCACTCAATGAGCAGTTCTTC. Encoded protein: CASSYSLNEQFF.

This chain uses TRBV28 with TRBJ1-6; D unresolved. The length of the CDR3 is 13 residues. Trimming took 5 bases from V and 4 from J, leaving 6 bases between them. The germline CDR1 and CDR2 sequences are MDHEN and SYDVKM. CDR3 region: CASSPTYNSPLHF. CDR3 coding DNA: TGTGCCAGCAGTCCGACTTATAATTCACCCCTCCACTTT.

The chain has TRBV5-1 and TRBJ1-6; D is possibly TRBD1 (6 bases). The CDR3 extends over 15 amino acids. The V end was cut by 3 bases, the J end by 9 bases, with 16 bases between. CDR1 and CDR2 (germline): SGHRS, YFSETQ. DNA of the CDR3: TGCGCCAGCAGCTCAACTACAGGGCAGGGTTCACCCCTCCACTTT. Translating it yields CASSSTTGQGSPLHF.

This clonotype was recorded a few times. The V and J genes are TRBV30 and TRBJ1-6; D possibly corresponds to TRBD1 (6 bases). The CDR3 runs to 15 residues. V was shortened by 0 bases and J by 8 bases, with 14 bases between the two germline ends. Per germline, CDR1 GTSNPN and CDR2 SVGIG (reference sequence). The CDR3 region is CAWSVNEQGHSPLHF. CDR3 bases: TGTGCCTGGAGTGTAAATGAACAGGGACATTCACCCCTCCACTTT.

The chain links TRBV7-2 to TRBJ1-3, with unresolved D. CDR1 SGHTA and CDR2 FQGNSA come from the germline V gene. CDR3 size: 14 residues. Deletions cut 3 bases from V and 2 bases from J, with 8 bases between. The DNA of the CDR3 is TGTGCCAGCAGCTTGGACCAGGCTGGAAACACCATATATTTT. This codes for CASSLDQAGNTIYF. Variable domain in full (rest from reference TRBV7-2 and TRBJ1-3): GAGVSQSPSNKVTEKGKDVELRCDPISGHTALYWYRQSLGQGLEFLIYFQGNSAPDKSGLPSDRFSAERTGGSVSTLTIQRTQQEDSAVYLCASSLDQAGNTIYFGEGSWLTVV.

This clonotype was recorded a few times. The DNA of the CDR3 is TGTGCCAGCAGCTTAGCCCCTCGGGGCAGGGCTTATACGCCCCTCCACTTT. Amino acids: CASSLAPRGRAYTPLHF. The V and J genes are TRBV7-6 and TRBJ1-6, with D perhaps matching TRBD1 (5 bases). The germline V gene has CDR1 SGHVS and CDR2 FNYEAQ. The CDR3 has 17 residues. Trimming took 0 bases from V and 13 from J, leaving 22 bases between them.

This chain joins TRBV20-1 and TRBJ2-7; D might be TRBD1 (6 bases). Trimming stripped 1 base from V and 3 bases from J, with 19 bases between. The length of the CDR3 is 16 residues. CDR1 and CDR2 (germline): DFQATT, SNEGSKA (reference sequence). The DNA of the CDR3 is TGCAGTGCTAGAGCGAATACAGGGTCGGGTTACTACGAGCAGTACTTC. Translating it yields CSARANTGSGYYEQYF.

This clonotype was picked up a small number of times. The rearrangement uses TRBV28 and TRBJ2-7; 7 bases are shared with TRBD1. Germline CDR1 MDHEN, CDR2 SYDVKM. The CDR3 covers 14 residues. The V gene end was trimmed by 6 bases and the J gene end by 2 bases; junction bases not matched to a gene: 7. CDR3: CASRQDRITYEQYF. CDR3 DNA: TGTGCCAGCAGGCAGGACAGGATCACCTACGAGCAGTACTTC.

The chain is built from TRBV6-1 and TRBJ2-2; 7 bases agree with TRBD2. This CDR3 comprises 16 residues. V lost 5 bases and J lost 5; bases outside the gene matches: 11. Germline values: CDR1 MNHNS, CDR2 SASEGT. CDR3 sequence (DNA): TGTGCCAGCAGTCCGGGGGGTACTAGTAATACCGGGGAGCTGTTTTTT. This translates into CASSPGGTSNTGELFF.

The chain uses TRBV19 and TRBJ2-3; 13 nucleotides match TRBD2. V shed 4 bases and J 6 bases; nucleotides not matched to a gene: 7. This CDR3 has 16 amino acids. CDR1 LNHDA and CDR2 SQIVND come from the germline V gene (reference sequence). This CDR3 is CASSKGTSGATDTQYF. Here the CDR3 DNA reads TGTGCCAGTAGTAAAGGGACTAGCGGGGCCACGGATACGCAGTATTTT.

This clonotype was observed a handful of times. The V gene is TRBV6-2 or TRBV6-3, the J gene TRBJ2-1; D gene unclear. CDR1 and CDR2 from the germline V gene are MNHEY and SVGEGT. V dropped 2 bases and J dropped 7 bases, with 6 bases sitting between them. The CDR3 is 12 residues long. The CDR3 loop is CASSYTKNEQFF. The CDR3, as DNA: TGTGCCAGCAGTTACACTAAGAATGAGCAGTTCTTC.

The rearrangement joins TRBV10-2 to TRBJ2-2; D gene uncertain. V gave up 3 bases and J gave up 4 bases, with 12 bases separating them. The germline CDR1 and CDR2 sequences are WSHSY and SAAADI. This CDR3 comprises 15 residues. The DNA for the CDR3 is TGCGCCAGCAGTGAAGGTAGCCAATCCACCGGGGAGCTGTTTTTT. This sequence encodes CASSEGSQSTGELFF.

This clonotype was detected a few times. The chain is built from TRBV6-1 and TRBJ1-2; 11 bases align to TRBD1. The CDR3 length is 16 residues. CDR1 MNHNS and CDR2 SASEGT come from the germline V gene. V lost 6 bases, J lost 4 bases, and 10 bases stayed unmatched. The CDR3 protein is CASRPGQGGLGYGYTF. Written as DNA, the CDR3 is TGTGCCAGCAGGCCGGGACAGGGGGGCCTGGGCTATGGCTACACCTTC.

This clonotype was counted only a few times. The chain links TRBV28 to TRBJ1-5; D unresolved. V was shortened by 7 bases and J by 2 bases, with 15 bases between the two germline ends. Germline-derived CDR1 and CDR2 are MDHEN and SYDVKM. This CDR3 contains 15 residues. As DNA, the CDR3 is TGTGCCAGCACTCCGGGCCCATGGGGCAATCAGCCCCAGCATTTT. Translated, it gives CASTPGPWGNQPQHF.

The chain joins TRBV19 to TRBJ2-2; D might be TRBD1 (5 bases). CDR3 length equals 13 residues. V was pared by 4 bases and J by 4 bases, with 7 bases between. Per the germline V gene, CDR1 is LNHDA and CDR2 is SQIVND (reference sequence). Here the CDR3 reads CASSTGITGELFF. CDR3 coding DNA: TGTGCCAGTAGTACAGGGATCACCGGGGAGCTGTTTTTT.

This clonotype was seen only a few times. This chain uses TRBV28 with TRBJ2-7, with 8 bases aligning to TRBD2. The ends lost 7 bases at V and 5 bases at J; junction bases unmatched: 10. CDR3 length: 14 residues. Per germline, CDR1 MDHEN and CDR2 SYDVKM. CDR3 amino acids: CASTPGGFVDEQYF. The CDR3, as DNA: TGTGCCAGCACCCCGGGGGGGTTTGTCGACGAGCAGTACTTC.

This chain joins TRBV6-2 or TRBV6-3 and TRBJ2-1, with a weak D call TRBD1 (6 bases). This CDR3 region has 11 residues. CDR1 MNHEY and CDR2 SVGEGT come from the germline V gene. Trimming left V 5 bases short and J 9 bases short, with 8 bases between. The CDR3: CASSQGREQFF. The CDR3 bases are TGTGCCAGCAGTCAGGGGCGTGAGCAGTTCTTC.

The chain has TRBV7-3 and TRBJ2-2, with TRBD2 matching over 9 bases. The CDR3 loop spans 17 amino acids. V lost 5 bases, J lost 1 base, and 8 bases stayed unmatched. Looked up from germline, CDR1 is SGHTA and CDR2 is FQGTGA. As DNA, the CDR3 is TGTGCCAGCAGCCTACCCCTACTAGCGGGGAACACCGGGGAGCTGTTTTTT. As protein: CASSLPLLAGNTGELFF. The entire variable domain, with the rest obtained from reference TRBV7-3 and TRBJ2-2, is as follows: GAGVSQTPSNKVTEKGKYVELRCDPISGHTALYWYRQSLGQGPEFLIYFQGTGAADDSGLPNDRFFAVRPEGSVSTLKIQRTERGDSAVYLCASSLPLLAGNTGELFFGEGSRLTVL.